Here is one TCR beta chain with its context. Its antigen is not identified. The data were obtained in a study of STAT3 mutations in large granular lymphocyte leukemia. Study context: Over half of T-LGLL patients had one or more immunosuppressive regimens. Whole-study results and caveats: In T-cell large granular lymphocyte leukemia, about half of patients showed multiple immunodominant subclonotypes. TCR clonotype switching after therapy occurred in about 30% of the 18 patients.

The assay was immunoSEQ multiplex PCR, and TCRdb's table has in-frame clones only and misses some. The table lists approximately 15,000 clones, nearly 95% of them singletons. Germline lookup yields CDR1 SGHRS and CDR2 YFSETQ. Unmatched junction bases numbered 11, after V lost 1 base and J lost 4 bases. The CDR3 spans 17 residues. The chain is built from TRBV5-1 and TRBJ1-1; TRBD1 matches 9 bases. What was sequenced was peripheral blood mononuclear cells. The TCR sequence derives from a woman aged 45-65 years with T-cell large granular lymphocyte leukemia. Some clones in this sample may be carry-over from other donors' samples. The CDR3 DNA reads as TGCGCCAGCAGCTTGTTACCAACAGGGGGCGCGGGCACTGAAGCTTTCTTT. The encoded protein is CASSLLPTGGAGTEAFF.